This TCR beta chain was sequenced for a study of graft-versus-host responses after intestinal transplantation. The length of the CDR3 is 12 residues. The V and J ends lost 2 bases and 1 base respectively, with 3 bases between them. Germline V gives CDR1 SGHRS, CDR2 YFSETQ. Sequencing used immunoSEQ multiplex PCR; TCRdb keeps in-frame clones, though not all of them. The data show around 43,000 clones, roughly nine tenths seen once. The rearrangement links TRBV5-1 to TRBJ1-2; D is uncertain. Sequencing used PBMCs, obtained 524 days after transplant. This clonotype originated in a human patient who received an intestinal transplant, so some T cells may come from the graft donor. The CDR3 DNA is TGCGCCAGCAGCTTTGATAACTATGGCTACACCTTC. The encoded protein is CASSFDNYGYTF.